A single sample gave rise to the 26 T cell receptor beta chains below, sequenced in a study of human T cells and chemical hapten exposure. One entry per CDR3 protein results from TCRdb running MiXCR on the RACE reads. The sample holds fewer than 350,000 distinct CDR3 sequences, about 7.7% seen once. Time point reported: pre-sensitization, week 0. Treatment reported: therapeutic diphenylcyclopropenone sensitization with weekly scalp DPC. Sequenced material: whole blood, taken in connection with sensitization to the hapten diphenylcyclopropenone (DPC). All receptors derive from a man aged 18 to 30 with alopecia areata. Some clones in this sample may be carry-over from other donors' samples.

The V and J genes are TRBV5-1 and TRBJ1-2; no firm D call. From germline, CDR1 is SGHRS and CDR2 YFSETQ. V was pared by 0 bases and J by 3 bases, with 9 bases between. The CDR3 has 14 amino acids. In DNA form, the CDR3 reads TGCGCCAGCAGCTTGGAGGACGGAGACTATGGCTACACCTTC. Its translation is CASSLEDGDYGYTF.

This clonotype appeared many times. V usage is TRBV3-1 and J usage is TRBJ1-1, with a weak D call TRBD1 (5 bases). With 4 bases removed from V and 6 bases from J, the gap between germline ends came to 15 bases. Germline CDR1 reads LGHDT; CDR2 reads YNNKEL (reference sequence). The CDR3 is made up of 14 amino acids. CDR3 nucleotides: TGTGCCAGCAGCCTTCGCAGGGACTGTCCTGAAGCTTTCTTT. Translated, it gives CASSLRRDCPEAFF.

This clonotype has a handful of counts. The chain carries TRBV18 and TRBJ2-7, with D tentatively TRBD2 (5 bases). Germline CDR1 KGHSH, CDR2 LQKENI. The length of the CDR3 is 12 residues. CDR3 DNA: TGTGCCAGCTCACCATTCTCCGGACTCCTCAACGTC. This sequence encodes CASSPFSGLLNV.

J is TRBJ2-5 and V is TRBV12-3 or TRBV12-4; TRBD2 is a possible D gene (5 bases). Trimming pared 0 bases from V and 4 bases from J, leaving 6 bases between. The CDR3 is made up of 13 amino acids. The CDR3 coding sequence is TGTGCCAGCAGTTTAGCCGGGGTAGAGACCCAGTACTTC. This encodes CASSLAGVETQYF.

The rearrangement links TRBV6-5 to TRBJ2-7, with TRBD1 matching 7 bases. V lost 0 bases and J lost 3; bases outside the gene matches: 5. The germline CDR1 and CDR2 sequences are MNHEY and SVGAGI. This CDR3 has 15 residues. The CDR3 DNA sequence: TGTGCCAGCAGTTACTCGGGACAGCTCCACTACGAGCAGTACTTC. Translating it yields CASSYSGQLHYEQYF.

CDR3 residues: CASSFSRTGSYGYTF. The CDR3 nucleotides are TGTGCCAGCAGCTTCTCCCGGACAGGAAGCTATGGCTACACCTTC. The V call is TRBV11-2, the J call TRBJ1-2; 7 nucleotides match TRBD1. The germline V gene encodes CDR1 SGHAT and CDR2 FQNNGV. The CDR3 sequence is 15 residues long. Trimming removed 3 bases from V and 4 bases from J; junction bases left unmatched: 8.

The CDR3 reads CASSLRGPNTGELFF. CDR3 DNA: TGTGCCAGCAGCCTCCGGGGACCGAACACCGGGGAGCTGTTTTTT. The chain links TRBV4-2 to TRBJ2-2; D tentatively reads TRBD1 or TRBD2 (5 bases each). Germline V gives CDR1 LGHNA, CDR2 YNFKEQ. CDR3 size: 15 residues. The germline V and J ends were trimmed by 4 bases and 0 bases, with 9 bases remaining between them.

This clonotype came up many times. The genes are TRBV28 and TRBJ2-2, with 9 nucleotides matching TRBD1. The CDR3 covers 18 residues. V trimming: 7 bases; J trimming: 4 bases; junction bases outside the gene matches: 16. Per germline, CDR1 MDHEN and CDR2 SYDVKM. This CDR3 is CASNNGRGTGSGTGELFF. In nucleotides, the CDR3 is TGTGCCAGCAATAATGGGAGAGGGACAGGGTCGGGCACCGGGGAGCTGTTTTTT.

This clonotype was picked up a small number of times. V is TRBV20-1 and J is TRBJ2-6, with D hard to call. Trimming removed 1 base from V and 0 bases from J, with 10 bases in between. Germline CDR1 reads DFQATT; CDR2 reads SNEGSKA (reference sequence). The CDR3 totals 16 residues. CDR3 protein: CSARVAMFSGANVLTF. Written as DNA, the CDR3 is TGCAGTGCTAGAGTAGCCATGTTCTCTGGGGCCAACGTCCTGACTTTC.

This clonotype was observed a few times. V is TRBV12-3 or TRBV12-4 and J is TRBJ2-3; 11 bases align to TRBD2. The V and J ends lost 6 bases and 3 bases, in that order; junction bases with no gene match: 2. The CDR3 covers 14 residues. The CDR3 loop is CASRTSGATDTQYF. The CDR3 DNA reads as TGTGCCAGCAGGACTAGCGGGGCGACAGATACGCAGTATTTT.

The sample holds many counts of this clonotype. The chain couples TRBV24-1 to TRBJ1-2, with D unclear. The V end was cut by 2 bases, the J end by 11 bases, with 5 bases between. CDR1 is KGHDR and CDR2 is SFDVKD in the germline V gene. The CDR3 is made up of 10 amino acids. CDR3 in DNA: TGTGCCACCAGTGATTCTGAGTACACCTTC. This gives the protein CATSDSEYTF.

In this sample, this clonotype turned up many times. V and J are TRBV6-1 and TRBJ1-5; D is uncertain. Per the germline V gene, CDR1 is MNHNS and CDR2 is SASEGT. The length of the CDR3 is 13 residues. Deletions cut 3 bases from V and 4 bases from J, with 7 bases between. CDR3 coding DNA: TGTGCCAGCAGTGAGGCTGGAAATCAGCCCCAGCATTTT. It encodes CASSEAGNQPQHF.

This clonotype was seen only a few times. The genes are TRBV28 and TRBJ1-5; 10 positions match TRBD1. This CDR3 contains 16 residues. Germline CDR1 and CDR2: MDHEN and SYDVKM. The V gene end was trimmed by 8 bases and the J gene end by 5 bases; junction bases not matched to a gene: 12. CDR3 residues: CASLSMGQGSYQPQHF. The CDR3 DNA follows: TGTGCCAGCCTATCGATGGGACAGGGGAGTTATCAGCCCCAGCATTTT.

The DNA of the CDR3 is TGTGCCAGCAGCCCCGGAAGGGCGGGCGATGCTTTCTTT. Translated, it gives CASSPGRAGDAFF. The rearrangement uses TRBV7-6 and TRBJ1-1; D ambiguous. V was shortened by 5 bases and J by 11 bases, with 18 bases between the two germline ends. CDR3 length: 13 amino acids. Germline lookup yields CDR1 SGHVS and CDR2 FNYEAQ.

CDR3 nucleotide sequence: TGTGCCAGCAGCTTCAGGCAGGGGGGATCCACAGATACGCAGTATTTT. Its protein product is CASSFRQGGSTDTQYF. The chain carries TRBV7-9 and TRBJ2-3; TRBD1 is a possible D gene (7 bases). This CDR3 spans 16 amino acids. Germline V CDR1 and CDR2: SEHNR, FQNEAQ (reference sequence). Between the trimmed V and J ends, which lost 3 bases and 2 bases, there was a span of 15 bases.

This clonotype showed up just a few times. The chain uses TRBV15 and TRBJ2-2, with a possible D match to TRBD2 (5 bases). CDR3 length: 21 residues. Germline CDR1 and CDR2: LNHNV and YYDKDF (reference sequence). The V end was cut by 4 bases, the J end by 0 bases, with 27 bases between. The CDR3 DNA sequence: TGTGCCACCAGCACACTCGACCCGCGGGCTATAGGATTCGCGAACACCGGGGAGCTGTTTTTT. Protein: CATSTLDPRAIGFANTGELFF.

The rearrangement links TRBV27 to TRBJ1-6, with TRBD1 matching over 7 bases. This CDR3 spans 16 amino acids. Per the germline V gene, CDR1 is MNHEY and CDR2 is SMNVEV (reference sequence). V dropped 6 bases and J dropped 0; count of bases not matched to a gene: 5. The chain's CDR3 is CASRMTGISYNSPLHF. The DNA for the CDR3 is TGTGCCAGCAGGATGACAGGGATCTCCTATAATTCACCCCTCCACTTT.

This clonotype has more than one count but fewer than ten. The CDR3 nucleotides are TGCGCCAGCAGCCAAGAAGGGGACGGAAGCAATCAGCCCCAGCATTTT. Translated, it gives CASSQEGDGSNQPQHF. V and J are TRBV4-1 and TRBJ1-5; possibly TRBD1 for D (5 bases). The CDR3 is 16 amino acids. The ends were cut back, 0 bases at V and 1 base at J, with 10 bases in the middle. CDR1 and CDR2 (germline): MGHRA, YSYEKL.

The CDR3 bases are TGCGCCAGCAGCTTGGCCCTTTTGGACGGGAGTGAAGCTTTCTTT. Encoded protein: CASSLALLDGSEAFF. The V gene is TRBV5-1, the J gene TRBJ1-1; D not certain. Germline-derived CDR1 and CDR2 are SGHRS and YFSETQ. V lost 0 bases and J lost 7, with 16 bases in between. The CDR3 is 15 amino acids.

This rearrangement joins TRBV5-1 to TRBJ2-5; 12 bases map to TRBD2. Germline CDR1 and CDR2: SGHRS and YFSETQ. Trimming at V came to 4 bases and at J to 1 base, leaving 8 bases not matched to a gene. The CDR3 runs 17 residues. For the CDR3, the DNA is TGCGCCAGCAGCACCCGAGGACTAGCGGGGAGCCAAGAGACCCAGTACTTC. It specifies CASSTRGLAGSQETQYF.

This clonotype was recorded a few times. This rearrangement joins TRBV27 to TRBJ1-6; D remains unclear. V lost 6 bases to trimming and J lost 4 bases, with 19 bases between them. There are 17 residues in the CDR3. The germline V gene has CDR1 MNHEY and CDR2 SMNVEV (reference sequence). The CDR3 DNA follows: TGTGCCAGCAGCCGAGCCATCAAATCTAGATATAATTCACCCCTCCACTTT. Protein sequence: CASSRAIKSRYNSPLHF.

This clonotype has a count of ten or more. The chain is built from TRBV7-9 and TRBJ1-1, with no clear D. There are 12 residues in the CDR3. V lost 6 bases, J lost 1 base, and 6 bases lay in between. Germline V gene data show CDR1 as SEHNR and CDR2 as FQNEAQ (reference sequence). The CDR3 region is CASSHWNTEAFF. DNA of the CDR3: TGTGCCAGCAGTCACTGGAACACTGAAGCTTTCTTT.

CDR3 region: CASSLALRGQETQYF. CDR3 DNA: TGTGCCAGCAGCTTAGCGCTGAGGGGCCAAGAGACCCAGTACTTC. The chain is built from TRBV7-2 and TRBJ2-5; D tentatively fits TRBD1 or TRBD2 (5 bases each). Looked up from germline, CDR1 is SGHTA and CDR2 is FQGNSA. The length of the CDR3 is 15 residues. V gave up 0 bases and J gave up 1 base, with 9 bases separating them.

This clonotype was seen only a few times. The chain is built from TRBV4-2 and TRBJ1-6; D unclear. Trimming shortened V by 1 base and J by 6 bases, and 13 bases separated the two germline ends. Germline CDR1 is LGHNA and CDR2 is YNFKEQ. The CDR3 runs to 16 residues. CDR3 nucleotides: TGTGCCAGCAGCCAAGTAACAAATCCGATTAATTCACCCCTCCACTTT. Protein product: CASSQVTNPINSPLHF.

J is TRBJ1-5 and V is TRBV5-1; D is unclear. Germline V gene data show CDR1 as SGHRS and CDR2 as YFSETQ. V dropped 0 bases and J dropped 4 bases, with 8 bases sitting between them. The CDR3 extends over 14 amino acids. CDR3 amino acids: CASSLGDTNQPQHF. CDR3 DNA: TGCGCCAGCAGCTTGGGTGACACAAATCAGCCCCAGCATTTT.

This clonotype appeared a few times. The chain employs TRBV6-5 and TRBJ2-5; no reliable D call. The V gene lost 5 bases and the J gene lost 1 base, with 5 bases spanning the gap. Looked up from germline, CDR1 is MNHEY and CDR2 is SVGAGI. The CDR3 has 12 amino acids. The CDR3 sequence: CASSRSQETQYF. The CDR3 DNA reads TGTGCCAGCAGTCGATCCCAAGAGACCCAGTACTTC.